The entry below describes one T cell receptor beta chain. These data come from a study of shared clonotypes between healthy human individuals. Several immunoSEQ 96-well plates shared each subset's DNA, each plate a replicate. Here immunoSEQ multiplex PCR was the method, and the copy in TCRdb shows in-frame clones only, minus some. Found here are more than 2 million clones, around 95% of them singletons; the top ten hold roughly 0.13%. This CDR3 has 13 residues. V trimming: 8 bases; J trimming: 6 bases; junction bases outside the gene matches: 6. Germline V gives CDR1 MDHEN, CDR2 SYDVKM. The chain couples TRBV28 to TRBJ1-4; 7 nucleotides match TRBD1. The receptor's source is a young man in good health. Specimen: naive CD4+ T cells sorted from blood. Subset described: CD45RA+ positively selected. The CDR3 nucleotides are TGTGCCAGCGGCGGACAGGCGGATGAAAAACTGTTTTTT. This encodes CASGGQADEKLFF.